This T cell receptor (beta chain) is from a study of T cell repertoires in cytomegalovirus infection. Study background: TCR beta signatures that were public indicated CMV infection and matching HLA type.

Germline V gene lookup returns CDR1 MNHEY and CDR2 SVGEGT. This CDR3 comprises 12 residues. The V end was cut by 8 bases, the J end by 8 bases, with 14 bases between. On this clonotype itself: Its target is not known.

TCRdb processed the reads anew with MiXCR; each CDR3 protein has one entry. Seen here are roughly 860,000 distinct CDR3 sequences, less than 35% observed once, and the top ten hold around 12%. The sequences come from cultured CD8+ T cells from PBMCs, collected from culture after CMV antigen stimulation. V is TRBV6-2 or TRBV6-3 and J is TRBJ2-3, with D perhaps assigned TRBD1 or TRBD2 (5 bases each). The receptor was isolated from a human donor in good health (CMV status not recorded). Some clones in this sample may be carry-over from other donors' samples. CDR3: CASGTAKGTQYF. For the CDR3, the DNA is TGTGCCAGCGGGACCGCTAAGGGTACGCAGTATTTT.